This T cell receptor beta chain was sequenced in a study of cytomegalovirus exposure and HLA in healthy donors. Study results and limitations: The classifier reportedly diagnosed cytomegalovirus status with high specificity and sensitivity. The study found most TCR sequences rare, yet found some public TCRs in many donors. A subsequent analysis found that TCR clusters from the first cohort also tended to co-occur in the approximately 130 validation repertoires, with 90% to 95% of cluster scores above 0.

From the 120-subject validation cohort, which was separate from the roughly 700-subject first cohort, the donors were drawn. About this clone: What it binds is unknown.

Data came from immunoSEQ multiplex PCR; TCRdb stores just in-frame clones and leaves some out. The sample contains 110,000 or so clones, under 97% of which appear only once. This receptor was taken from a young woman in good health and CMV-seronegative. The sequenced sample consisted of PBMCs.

In nucleotides, the CDR3 is TGTGCCAGCAGTTACCCACTAGAGGGTAGCACAGATACGCAGTATTTT. Protein product: CASSYPLEGSTDTQYF. The V gene is TRBV6-6, the J gene TRBJ2-3; D is possibly TRBD2 (5 bases). This CDR3 contains 16 residues. The V end lost 2 bases, the J end lost 0 bases, and 12 bases lay between the germline ends. Germline V CDR1 and CDR2: MNHNY, SVGAGI (reference sequence).